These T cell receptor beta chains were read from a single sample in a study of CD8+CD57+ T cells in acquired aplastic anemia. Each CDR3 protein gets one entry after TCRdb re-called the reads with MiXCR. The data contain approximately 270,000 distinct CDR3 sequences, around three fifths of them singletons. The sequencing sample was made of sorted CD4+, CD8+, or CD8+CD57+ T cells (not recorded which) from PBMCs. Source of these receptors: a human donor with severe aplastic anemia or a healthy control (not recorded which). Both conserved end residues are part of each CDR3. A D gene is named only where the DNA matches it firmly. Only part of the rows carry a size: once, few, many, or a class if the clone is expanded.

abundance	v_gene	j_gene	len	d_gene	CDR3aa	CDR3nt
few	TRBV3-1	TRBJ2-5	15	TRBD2	CASSLRTSGAETQYF	TGTGCCAGCAGCTTACGGACTAGCGGGGCAGAGACCCAGTACTTC
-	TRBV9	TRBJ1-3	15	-	CASSEGHLSGNTIYF	TGTGCCAGCAGCGAGGGCCACCTCTCTGGAAACACCATATATTTT
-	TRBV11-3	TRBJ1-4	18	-	CASSLTGREGGANEKLFF	TGTGCCAGCAGCTTAACGGGGCGTGAAGGGGGAGCTAATGAAAAACTGTTTTTT
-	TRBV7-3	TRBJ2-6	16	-	CASSSDYRSGANVLTF	TGTGCCAGCAGCTCCGACTACCGGTCTGGGGCCAACGTCCTGACTTTC
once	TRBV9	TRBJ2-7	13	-	CASSADFRDPPYF	TGTGCCAGCAGTGCAGATTTCAGGGACCCCCCGTACTTC
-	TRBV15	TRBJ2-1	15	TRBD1	CATSRDTGAYNEQFF	TGTGCCACCAGCAGAGACACAGGGGCCTACAATGAGCAGTTCTTC
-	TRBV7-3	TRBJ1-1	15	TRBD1	CAGSPGRQGKTEAFF	TGTGCCGGCAGCCCTGGCCGACAGGGAAAGACTGAAGCTTTCTTT
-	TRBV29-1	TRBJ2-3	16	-	CSVPLGWGAGTDTQYF	TGCAGCGTCCCCCTCGGGTGGGGGGCAGGCACAGATACGCAGTATTTT
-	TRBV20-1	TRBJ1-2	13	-	CSAYPPGLRGYTF	TGCAGTGCTTACCCGCCAGGGCTTAGGGGCTACACCTTC
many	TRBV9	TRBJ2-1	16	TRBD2	CASSVASSGGAAEQFF	TGTGCCAGCAGCGTAGCCTCAAGCGGGGGGGCGGCTGAGCAGTTCTTC
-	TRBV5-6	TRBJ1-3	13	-	CARLTTRRNTIYF	TGTGCCAGACTGACGACCAGAAGAAACACCATATATTTT
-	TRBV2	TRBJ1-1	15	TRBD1	CASNEQGALNTEAFF	TGTGCCAGCAACGAACAGGGGGCCCTGAACACTGAAGCTTTCTTT
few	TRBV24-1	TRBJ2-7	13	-	CATSGRLSYEQYF	TGTGCCACCAGTGGCAGGCTCTCCTACGAGCAGTACTTC
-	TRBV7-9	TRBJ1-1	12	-	CASSLMTGEAFF	TGTGCCAGCAGCTTAATGACAGGTGAAGCTTTCTTT
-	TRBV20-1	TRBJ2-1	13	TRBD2	CSALTSASNEQFF	TGCAGTGCCCTGACTAGCGCTAGTAATGAGCAGTTCTTC
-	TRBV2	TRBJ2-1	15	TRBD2	CASSYQLAGYNEQFF	TGTGCCAGCAGTTACCAACTAGCGGGTTACAATGAGCAGTTCTTC
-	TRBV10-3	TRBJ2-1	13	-	CATTQGLDNEQFF	TGTGCCACCACGCAGGGTTTGGACAATGAGCAGTTCTTC
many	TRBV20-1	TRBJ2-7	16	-	CSARDPGRPKIYEQYF	TGCAGTGCTAGAGATCCGGGCCGACCCAAGATCTACGAGCAGTACTTC
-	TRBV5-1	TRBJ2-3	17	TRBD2	CASSLALAGGRTDTQYF	TGCGCCAGCAGCTTGGCCTTAGCGGGAGGACGCACAGATACGCAGTATTTT
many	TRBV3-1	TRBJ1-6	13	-	CASSPGYNSPLHF	TGTGCCAGCAGCCCAGGGTATAATTCACCCCTCCACTTT
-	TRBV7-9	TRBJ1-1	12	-	CASSLGFSEAFF	TGTGCCAGCAGCTTAGGTTTTAGTGAAGCTTTCTTT